This T cell receptor beta chain was obtained from a study of T cells in Graves' hyperthyroidism and ophthalmopathy. Germline lookup yields CDR1 KGHDR and CDR2 SFDVKD. The CDR3 loop spans 15 amino acids. Germline trimming cut 4 bases from V and 5 bases from J; bases unmatched to any gene: 7. TCR beta CDR3 sequences were amplified from RNA transcripts. RT-PCR in the first round (using the HTBI primer set) targeted the TCR CDR3. TCRdb used MiXCR to reprocess the multiplex PCR reads, holding one entry per CDR3 protein. The table includes some 600,000 distinct CDR3 sequences, about 43% detected once. Study-wide findings and caveats: Model output signaled ophthalmopathy a median 6.5 months ahead of onset. Among clonotypes expanded in thyroid above 0.001, most were also found in blood.

A note on this clonotype: The antigen is not known. With a much larger clone just one base away, this may be a read error.

The specimen was peripheral blood or thyroid tissue (not recorded which). This clonotype was sampled from a young woman with Graves' hyperthyroidism. This chain joins TRBV24-1 and TRBJ2-5, with 9 bases matching TRBD1. This CDR3 reads CATSDPYRGRETQYF. CDR3 sequence (DNA): TGTGCCACCAGTGACCCTTACAGGGGGCGGGAGACCCAGTACTTC.